This T cell receptor delta chain derives from a study of γδ T cells in repeated Plasmodium falciparum infection. For the study at large: Malian samples came from no-transmission periods or across acute febrile malaria episodes.

Germline V gives CDR1 TSWWSYY, CDR2 QGS. The CDR3 spans 22 residues. Trimming stripped 3 bases from V and 0 bases from J, with 32 bases between. Gammadelta T cells were flow-sorted from PBMC into Vgamma9/Vdelta2+ and Vdelta2-negative populations for bulk analysis. TCRdb repeated clone calling on the multiplex PCR reads with CATT. Counted here are roughly 50,000 delta-chain clones, approximately 1.5% occurring once; the ten biggest clones make up over 7%. This clone was seen a few times. With a far larger clone one base away, a read error is the likely cause. This specimen includes other DNA sequences encoding the same CDR3.

This clonotype originated in a pool of human donors (malaria-infected and uninfected, not separated). What was sequenced was gamma-delta T cells from blood. The J gene is TRDJ1, the V gene TRDV1, with TRDD2 as a possible D gene (6 bases). In nucleotides, the CDR3 is TGTGCTCTTGGGGAGTCTAAAAATGAGGGGGCGCCACTCCTACCTTACACCGATAAACTCATCTTT. This codes for CALGESKNEGAPLLPYTDKLIF.